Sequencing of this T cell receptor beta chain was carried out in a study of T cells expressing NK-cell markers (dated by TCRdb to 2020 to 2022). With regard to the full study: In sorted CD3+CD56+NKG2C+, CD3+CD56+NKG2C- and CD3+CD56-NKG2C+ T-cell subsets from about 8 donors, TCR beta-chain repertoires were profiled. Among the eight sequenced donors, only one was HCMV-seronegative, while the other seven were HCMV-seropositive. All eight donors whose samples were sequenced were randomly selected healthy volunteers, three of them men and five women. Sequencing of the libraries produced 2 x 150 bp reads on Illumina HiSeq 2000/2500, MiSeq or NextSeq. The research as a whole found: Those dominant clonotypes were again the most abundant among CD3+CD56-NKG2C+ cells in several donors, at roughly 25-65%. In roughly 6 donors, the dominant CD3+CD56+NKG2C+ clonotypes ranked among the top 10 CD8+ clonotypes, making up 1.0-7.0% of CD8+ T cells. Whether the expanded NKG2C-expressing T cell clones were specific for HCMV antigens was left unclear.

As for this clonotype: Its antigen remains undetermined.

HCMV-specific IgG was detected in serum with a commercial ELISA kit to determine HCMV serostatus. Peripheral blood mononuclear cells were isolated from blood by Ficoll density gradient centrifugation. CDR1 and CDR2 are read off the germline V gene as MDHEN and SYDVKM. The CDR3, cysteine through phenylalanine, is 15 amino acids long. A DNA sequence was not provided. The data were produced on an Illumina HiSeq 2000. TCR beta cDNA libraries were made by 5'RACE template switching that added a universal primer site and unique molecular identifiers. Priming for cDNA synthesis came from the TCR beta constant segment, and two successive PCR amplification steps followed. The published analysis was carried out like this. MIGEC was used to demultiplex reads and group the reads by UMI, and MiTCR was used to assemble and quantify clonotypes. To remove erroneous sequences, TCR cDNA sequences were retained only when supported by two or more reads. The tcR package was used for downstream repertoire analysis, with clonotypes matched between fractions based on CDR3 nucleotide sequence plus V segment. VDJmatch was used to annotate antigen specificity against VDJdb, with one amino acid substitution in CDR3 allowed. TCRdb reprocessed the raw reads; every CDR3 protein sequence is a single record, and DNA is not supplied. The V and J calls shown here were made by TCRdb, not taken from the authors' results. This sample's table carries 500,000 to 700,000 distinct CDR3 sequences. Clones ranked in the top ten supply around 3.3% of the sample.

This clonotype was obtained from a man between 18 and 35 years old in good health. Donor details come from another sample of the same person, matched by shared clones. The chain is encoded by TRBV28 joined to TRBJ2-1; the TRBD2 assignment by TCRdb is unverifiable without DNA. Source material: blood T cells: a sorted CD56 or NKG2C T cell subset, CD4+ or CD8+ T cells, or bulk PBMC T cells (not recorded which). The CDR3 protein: CASRTGTSGIVEQFF.